These 22 T cell receptor beta chains share one sample of origin, sequenced in a study of cytomegalovirus exposure and HLA in healthy donors (dated by TCRdb to about 2017). The method was the immunoSEQ multiplex PCR assay. For the multiplex PCR, a mixture combining 60 forward primers for TCR Vbeta segments and 13 reverse primers for TCR Jbeta segments was used. This is the immuneACCESS table as TCRdb keeps it, with only in-frame sequences that have V and J called. A part of the clones is gone; compared with another copy, unresolved V genes explain less than half, and the rest is unexplained. In this sample the table shows approximately 110,000 clones, roughly 80% of which occur a single time. The top ten clonotypes cover 22% of the sample. What was sequenced was PBMCs. The receptors were sampled from a man aged 25 to 40 in good health and CMV-seropositive.

The CDR3 spells CASGRNWNTEAFF. The CDR3 DNA reads TGTGCCAGCGGGCGCAATTGGAACACTGAAGCTTTCTTT. The chain recombines TRBV28 with TRBJ1-1, with D unresolved. The CDR3 length is 13 residues. Germline loops: CDR1 MDHEN, CDR2 SYDVKM. Trimming stripped 8 bases from V and 1 base from J, with 11 bases between.

This clone was observed at least ten times. The rearrangement links TRBV25-1 to TRBJ2-1, with 9 positions matching TRBD1. The J segment lost 5 bases and the V segment lost 7 bases, leaving 6 bases of the junction unmatched. The CDR3 extends over 14 amino acids. Germline loops: CDR1 MGHDK, CDR2 SYGVNS. CDR3: CASTTRTGDNEQFF. The CDR3 nucleotides read TGTGCCAGCACGACCCGGACAGGGGACAATGAGCAGTTCTTC.

The rearrangement joins TRBV29-1 to TRBJ2-7; tentatively, D is TRBD1 (6 bases). Trimming took 7 bases from V and 2 from J, leaving 12 bases between them. The CDR3 runs 12 residues. CDR1 and CDR2 from the germline V gene are SQVTM and ANQGSEA. CDR3 sequence: CSAQGSPYEQYF. The CDR3 nucleotides are TGCAGCGCCCAGGGGTCCCCCTACGAGCAGTACTTC.

This chain joins TRBV6-5 and TRBJ1-1, with TRBD1 as a possible D gene (5 bases). The V and J ends lost 2 bases and 5 bases respectively, with 9 bases between them. The CDR3 covers 13 residues. Germline assignment: CDR1 MNHEY and CDR2 SVGAGI. CDR3 coding DNA: TGTGCCAGCAGTTACCAGGGAGGGACTGAAGCTTTCTTT. Amino acid sequence: CASSYQGGTEAFF.

This chain links TRBV18 with TRBJ1-5; 10 nucleotides match TRBD1. Looked up from germline, CDR1 is KGHSH and CDR2 is LQKENI. The CDR3 consists of 17 residues. After removal of 1 base from V and 3 bases from J, the junction contained 6 bases not matched to a gene. CDR3 sequence: CASSPLPDRGFNQPQHF. CDR3 sequence (DNA): TGTGCCAGCTCACCACTCCCGGACAGGGGGTTCAATCAGCCCCAGCATTTT.

The CDR3 reads CANQRGGGGEQYF. The DNA of the CDR3 is TGTGCCAATCAGAGGGGTGGGGGAGGCGAGCAGTACTTC. This sequence joins TRBV10-3 and TRBJ2-7, with D perhaps TRBD2 (6 bases). The V gene's germline CDR1 is ENHRY and CDR2 SYGVKD. The V end lost 10 bases, the J end lost 6 bases, and 19 bases lay between the germline ends. This CDR3 spans 13 amino acids.

The chain carries TRBV6-5 and TRBJ2-3; 7 positions agree with TRBD1. CDR1 and CDR2 from the germline V gene are MNHEY and SVGAGI. CDR3 length: 14 amino acids. The V gene end was trimmed by 6 bases and the J gene end by 1 base; junction bases not matched to a gene: 4. CDR3 amino acids: CASSVGQGTDTQYF. The CDR3 bases are TGTGCCAGCAGCGTCGGACAGGGCACAGATACGCAGTATTTT.

The chain employs TRBV6-1 and TRBJ1-5; D is uncertain. Germline assignment: CDR1 MNHNS and CDR2 SASEGT. This CDR3 has 14 residues. V lost 1 base to trimming and J lost 7 bases, with 11 bases between them. The CDR3 here is CASSEGPPGQPQHF. For the CDR3, the DNA is TGTGCCAGCAGTGAAGGTCCCCCGGGGCAGCCCCAGCATTTT.

The genes are TRBV19 and TRBJ1-4, with D possibly being TRBD1 (5 bases). CDR3 length: 17 amino acids. Germline CDR1 is LNHDA and CDR2 is SQIVND (reference sequence). V dropped 3 bases and J dropped 3 bases, with 17 bases sitting between them. CDR3 protein: CASSIRQFGRANEKLFF. DNA of the CDR3: TGTGCCAGTAGTATCAGACAGTTTGGGCGAGCTAATGAAAAACTGTTTTTT.

In its sample, this clone was seen once. This chain joins TRBV30 and TRBJ2-5; 8 bases map to TRBD1. The germline V gene has CDR1 GTSNPN and CDR2 SVGIG (reference sequence). Trimming took 1 base from V and 5 from J; bases not matched to a gene: 6. The CDR3 contains 14 residues. This chain's CDR3 is CAWSGAGGLETQYF. CDR3 bases: TGTGCCTGGAGTGGCGCAGGGGGCCTGGAGACCCAGTACTTC. The variable domain in full, with the rest retrieved from reference TRBV30 and TRBJ2-5, is SQTIHQWPATLVQPVGSPLSLECTVEGTSNPNLYWYRQAAGRGLQLLFYSVGIGQISSEVPQNLSASRPQDRQFILSSKKLLLSDSGFYLCAWSGAGGLETQYFGPGTRLLVL.

This rearrangement joins TRBV15 to TRBJ1-5, with D uncertain. CDR3 length: 17 amino acids. Germline V gene sequence: CDR1 LNHNV, CDR2 YYDKDF (reference sequence). V gave up 0 bases and J gave up 0 bases, with 12 bases separating them. CDR3 sequence (DNA): TGTGCCACCAGCAGAGATTTAGCGGCTACTAGCAATCAGCCCCAGCATTTT. Protein sequence: CATSRDLAATSNQPQHF.

This clone was counted only a few times. This chain links TRBV11-2 with TRBJ2-7; 12 nucleotides match TRBD2. Germline values: CDR1 SGHAT, CDR2 FQNNGV. This CDR3 is built from 13 residues. CDR3 in DNA: TGTGCCAGCAGCTCTCGACTAGCGGGAGTAGGATTGGTC. It codes for CASSSRLAGVGLV.

This clone was picked up one time. CDR3 nucleotides: TGTGCCAGCAGGGAATTGGGGGTTCGAGCGGGAGATACGCAGTATTTT. This encodes CASRELGVRAGDTQYF. V is TRBV2 and J is TRBJ2-3; tentatively, D is TRBD2 (6 bases). The CDR3 has 16 amino acids. V lost 6 bases and J lost 5, with 21 bases in between. The germline CDR1 and CDR2 sequences are SNHLY and FYNNEI.

V usage is TRBV28 and J usage is TRBJ1-1, with 10 bases matching TRBD1. The CDR3 is 13 residues long. Trimming removed 7 bases from V and 10 bases from J; junction bases left unmatched: 9. Germline CDR1 and CDR2: MDHEN and SYDVKM. CDR3 sequence: CASIMTGGLRAFF. The CDR3 bases are TGTGCCAGCATTATGACAGGGGGCCTTAGAGCTTTCTTT. Looking up the rest from reference TRBV28 and TRBJ1-1 gives the full variable domain: DVKVTQSSRYLVKRTGEKVFLECVQDMDHENMFWYRQDPGLGLRLIYFSYDVKMKEKGDIPEGYSVSREKKERFSLILESASTNQTSMYLCASIMTGGLRAFFGQGTRLTVV.

The J gene is TRBJ1-2, the V gene TRBV5-1; D may be TRBD1 (6 bases). CDR1 SGHRS and CDR2 YFSETQ come from the germline V gene. This CDR3 has 13 amino acids. Trimming stripped 3 bases from V and 8 bases from J, with 14 bases between. Written as DNA, the CDR3 is TGCGCCAGCAGCTACTACAGGGATAAGGGCTACACCTTC. Amino acids: CASSYYRDKGYTF.

The chain carries TRBV5-1 and TRBJ2-3, with D possibly matching TRBD1 (5 bases). Per the germline V gene, CDR1 is SGHRS and CDR2 is YFSETQ. This CDR3 spans 14 amino acids. V lost 3 bases to trimming and J lost 6 bases, with 14 bases between them. The CDR3 nucleotides are TGCGCCAGCAGCTCTGGGGCCCTGCGCGATACGCAGTATTTT. Amino acids: CASSSGALRDTQYF.

Concerning this clone: Other DNA sequences in this sample translate to the same CDR3. This chain uses TRBV7-6 with TRBJ1-4; a possible D gene is TRBD1 (6 bases). Germline CDR1 and CDR2: SGHVS and FNYEAQ. Between the trimmed V and J ends, which lost 5 bases and 4 bases, there was a span of 20 bases. The CDR3 runs to 17 residues. CDR3 residues: CASSPRIWGGGNEKLFF. CDR3 nucleotide sequence: TGTGCCAGCAGCCCCCGAATTTGGGGGGGCGGTAATGAAAAACTGTTTTTT.

The J gene is TRBJ2-1, the V gene TRBV15; TRBD2 matches 8 bases. With V trimmed by 0 bases and J by 6 bases, 7 bases remained unmatched. Germline V gene lookup returns CDR1 LNHNV and CDR2 YYDKDF (reference sequence). This CDR3 contains 16 residues. The CDR3 sequence is CATSRDLGTSSNEQFF. In DNA, the CDR3 is TGTGCCACCAGCAGAGACCTAGGGACTAGTTCCAATGAGCAGTTCTTC.

The V and J genes are TRBV19 and TRBJ2-1; 12 bases agree with TRBD1. The CDR3 spans 14 residues. Germline CDR1 LNHDA, CDR2 SQIVND (reference sequence). V shed 6 bases and J 5 bases; nucleotides not matched to a gene: 2. The chain's CDR3 is CASRGTGGHNEQFF. The CDR3 DNA reads as TGTGCCAGTAGGGGGACAGGGGGCCACAATGAGCAGTTCTTC.

The chain couples TRBV6-5 to TRBJ1-4; 7 bases fit TRBD1. Germline loops: CDR1 MNHEY, CDR2 SVGAGI. Germline trimming cut 2 bases from V and 7 bases from J; bases unmatched to any gene: 4. This CDR3 region has 14 residues. Here the CDR3 reads CASSYLQGSEKLFF. In DNA form, the CDR3 reads TGTGCCAGCAGTTACCTACAGGGGAGTGAAAAACTGTTTTTT.

This rearrangement joins TRBV6-5 to TRBJ2-5; 9 bases map to TRBD1. Matching the DNA end better, TRBJ2-7 makes the J call doubtful. Germline V CDR1 and CDR2: MNHEY, SVGAGI. The CDR3 consists of 14 residues. The CDR3 region has the DNA TGTGCCAGCAGGACAGGGGGGAAGTCCTACGAGCAGTACTTC. Residues: CASRTGGKSYEQYF.

This clone has more than one count but fewer than ten. One end of the junction does not line up with germline, which may come from a read error. The J gene is TRBJ2-5, the V gene TRBV7-9; D is possibly TRBD2 (6 bases). The CDR3 has 17 residues. Germline CDR1 and CDR2: SEHNR and FQNEAQ (reference sequence). The CDR3 bases are TGTTCCAGCAGTTCATCTCGTCCTAGCGAGAAAGAAGAGACCCAGTACTTC. It codes for CSSSSSRPSEKEETQYF.